The entry below gives a single T cell receptor beta chain sequence along with its context. This sample was taken from a study of radiotherapy plus CTLA-4 blockade in lung cancer. Some clones are missing from TCRdb's copy, which holds only in-frame ones; the method was immunoSEQ multiplex PCR. Of some 70,000 clones detected, about 80% appear once; the ten largest clones hold 10%. With 5 bases clipped from V and 2 bases from J, the junction kept 10 bases outside the gene matches. Per the germline V gene, CDR1 is SGHVS and CDR2 is FNYEAQ. The CDR3 sequence is 16 residues long. Sequenced material: peripheral blood, taken from a patient treated with radiotherapy plus ipilimumab. This chain joins TRBV7-6 and TRBJ2-3; 7 bases map to TRBD2. The sequence derives from a human donor with non-small cell lung cancer who had a complete response to radiotherapy plus ipilimumab. CDR3 region: CASSPLGGEITDTQYF. DNA for the CDR3: TGTGCCAGCAGCCCCCTTGGGGGGGAGATCACAGATACGCAGTATTTT.